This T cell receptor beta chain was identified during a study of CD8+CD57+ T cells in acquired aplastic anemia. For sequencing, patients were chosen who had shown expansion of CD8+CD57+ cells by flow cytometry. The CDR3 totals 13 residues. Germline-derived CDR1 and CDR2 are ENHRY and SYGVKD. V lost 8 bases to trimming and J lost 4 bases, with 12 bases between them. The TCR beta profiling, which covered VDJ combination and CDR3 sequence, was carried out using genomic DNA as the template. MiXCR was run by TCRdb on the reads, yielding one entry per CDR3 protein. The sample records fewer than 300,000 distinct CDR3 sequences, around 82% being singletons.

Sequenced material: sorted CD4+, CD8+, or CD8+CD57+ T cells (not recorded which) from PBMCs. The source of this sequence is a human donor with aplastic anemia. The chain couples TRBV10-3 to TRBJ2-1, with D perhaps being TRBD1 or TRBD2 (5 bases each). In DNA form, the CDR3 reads TGTGCCATCGAGGGCCAGGGATACAATGAGCAGTTCTTC. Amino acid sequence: CAIEGQGYNEQFF.